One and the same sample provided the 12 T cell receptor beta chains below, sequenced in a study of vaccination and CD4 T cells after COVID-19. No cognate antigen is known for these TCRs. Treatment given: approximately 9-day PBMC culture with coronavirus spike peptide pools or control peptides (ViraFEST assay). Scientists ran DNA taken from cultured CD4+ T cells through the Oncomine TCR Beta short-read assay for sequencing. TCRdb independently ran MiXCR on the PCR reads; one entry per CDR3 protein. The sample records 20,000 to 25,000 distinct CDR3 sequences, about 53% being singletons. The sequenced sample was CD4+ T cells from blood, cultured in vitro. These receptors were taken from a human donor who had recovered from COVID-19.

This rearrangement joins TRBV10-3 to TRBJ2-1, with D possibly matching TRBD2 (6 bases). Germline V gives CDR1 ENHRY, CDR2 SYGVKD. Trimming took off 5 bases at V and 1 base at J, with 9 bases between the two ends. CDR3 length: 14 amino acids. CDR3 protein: CAISLADSYNEQFF. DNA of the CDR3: TGTGCCATCAGTTTAGCGGATTCCTACAATGAGCAGTTCTTC.

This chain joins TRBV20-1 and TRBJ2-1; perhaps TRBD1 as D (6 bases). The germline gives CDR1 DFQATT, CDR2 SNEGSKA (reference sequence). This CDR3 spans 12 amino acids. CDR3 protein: CSGDISYNEQFF. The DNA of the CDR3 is TGCAGCGGGGACATTTCCTACAATGAGCAGTTCTTC.

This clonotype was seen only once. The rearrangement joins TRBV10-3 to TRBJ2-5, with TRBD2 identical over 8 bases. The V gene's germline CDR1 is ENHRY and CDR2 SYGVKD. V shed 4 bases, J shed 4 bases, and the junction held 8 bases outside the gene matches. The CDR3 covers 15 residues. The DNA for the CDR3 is TGTGCCATCAGTGGCCGGGGACTAGGGGCAGAGACCCAGTACTTC. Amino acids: CAISGRGLGAETQYF.

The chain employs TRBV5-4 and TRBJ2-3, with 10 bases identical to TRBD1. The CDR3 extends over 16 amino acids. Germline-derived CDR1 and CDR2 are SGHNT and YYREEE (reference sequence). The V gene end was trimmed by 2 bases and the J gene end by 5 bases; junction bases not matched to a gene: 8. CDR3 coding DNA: TGTGCCAGCAGCTTTCGTATGACAGGGGGCCGAGATACGCAGTATTTT. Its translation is CASSFRMTGGRDTQYF. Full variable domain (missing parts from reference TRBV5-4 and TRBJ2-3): ETGVTQSPTHLIKTRGQQVTLRCSSQSGHNTVSWYQQALGQGPQFIFQYYREEENGRGNFPPRFSGLQFPNYSSELNVNALELDDSALYLCASSFRMTGGRDTQYFGPGTRLTVL.

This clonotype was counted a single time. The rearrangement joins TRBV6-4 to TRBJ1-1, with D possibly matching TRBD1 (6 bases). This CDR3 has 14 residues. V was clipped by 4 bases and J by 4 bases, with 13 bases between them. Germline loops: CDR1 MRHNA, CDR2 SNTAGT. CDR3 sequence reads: CASSASGAGTEAFF. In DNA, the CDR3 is TGTGCCAGCAGTGCCTCAGGGGCGGGCACTGAAGCTTTCTTT.

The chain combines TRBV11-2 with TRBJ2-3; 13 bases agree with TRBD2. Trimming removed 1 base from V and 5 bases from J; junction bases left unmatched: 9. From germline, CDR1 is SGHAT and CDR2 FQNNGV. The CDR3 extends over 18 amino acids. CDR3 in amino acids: CASSLGTSGGSSVDTQYF. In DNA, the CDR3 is TGTGCCAGCAGCTTAGGGACTAGCGGGGGTTCAAGTGTAGATACGCAGTATTTT.

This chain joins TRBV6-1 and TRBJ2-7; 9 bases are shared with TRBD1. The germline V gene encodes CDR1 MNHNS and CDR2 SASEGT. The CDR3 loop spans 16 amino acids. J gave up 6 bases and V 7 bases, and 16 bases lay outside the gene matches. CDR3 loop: CASTLLRPGQGSEQYF. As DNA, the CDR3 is TGTGCCAGCACCCTGCTCCGACCGGGACAGGGTTCCGAGCAGTACTTC.

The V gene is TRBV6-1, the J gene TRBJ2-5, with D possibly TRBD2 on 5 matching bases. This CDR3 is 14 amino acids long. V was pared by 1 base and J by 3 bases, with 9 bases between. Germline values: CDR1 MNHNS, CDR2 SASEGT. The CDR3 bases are TGTGCCAGCAGTGAAGGACTACCTAAAGAGACCCAGTACTTC. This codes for CASSEGLPKETQYF.

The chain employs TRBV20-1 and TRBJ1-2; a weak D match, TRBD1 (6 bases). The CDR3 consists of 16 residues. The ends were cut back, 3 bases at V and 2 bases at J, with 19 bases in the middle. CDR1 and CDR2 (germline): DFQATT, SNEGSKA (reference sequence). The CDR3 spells CSAREADRALNYGYTF. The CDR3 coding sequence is TGCAGTGCTAGGGAGGCGGACAGAGCCCTAAACTATGGCTACACCTTC.

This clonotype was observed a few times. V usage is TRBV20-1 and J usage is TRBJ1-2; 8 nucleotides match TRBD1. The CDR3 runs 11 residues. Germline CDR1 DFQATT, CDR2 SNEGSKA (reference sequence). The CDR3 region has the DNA TGCAGCGGACAGGGAGGGCATGGCTACACCTTC. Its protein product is CSGQGGHGYTF.

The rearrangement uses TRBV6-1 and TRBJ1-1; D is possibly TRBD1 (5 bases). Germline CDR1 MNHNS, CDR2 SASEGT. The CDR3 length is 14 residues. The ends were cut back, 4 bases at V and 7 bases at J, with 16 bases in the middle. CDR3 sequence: CASSARNMGGEAFF. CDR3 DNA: TGTGCCAGCAGTGCTAGGAACATGGGGGGTGAAGCTTTCTTT.

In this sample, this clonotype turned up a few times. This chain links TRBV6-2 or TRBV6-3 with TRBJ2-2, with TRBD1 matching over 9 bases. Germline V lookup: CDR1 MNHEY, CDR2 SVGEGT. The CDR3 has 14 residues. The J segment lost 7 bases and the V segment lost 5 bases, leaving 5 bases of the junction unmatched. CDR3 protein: CASSGTGRNGELFF. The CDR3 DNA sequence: TGTGCCAGCAGTGGGACAGGGCGGAACGGGGAGCTGTTTTTT.